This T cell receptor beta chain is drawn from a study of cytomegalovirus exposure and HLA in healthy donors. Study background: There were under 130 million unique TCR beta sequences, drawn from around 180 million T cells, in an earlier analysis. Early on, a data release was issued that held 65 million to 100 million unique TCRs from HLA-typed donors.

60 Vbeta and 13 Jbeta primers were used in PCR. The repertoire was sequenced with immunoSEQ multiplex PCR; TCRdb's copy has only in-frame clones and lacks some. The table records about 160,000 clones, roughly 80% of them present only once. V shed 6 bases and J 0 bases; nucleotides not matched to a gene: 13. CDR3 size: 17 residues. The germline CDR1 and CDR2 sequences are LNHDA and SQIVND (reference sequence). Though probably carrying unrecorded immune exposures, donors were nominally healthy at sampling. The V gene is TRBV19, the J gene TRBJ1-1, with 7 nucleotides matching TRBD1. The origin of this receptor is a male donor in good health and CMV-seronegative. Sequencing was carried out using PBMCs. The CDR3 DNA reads TGTGCCAGTAGATCATATCAGGGGGGCCTATTGAACACTGAAGCTTTCTTT. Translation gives CASRSYQGGLLNTEAFF.